The text below deals with one T cell receptor beta chain. Its antigen is unidentified. Reverse transcription of about 0.5 to 1 ug RNA used random hexamers. TCRdb reanalysed the immunoSEQ multiplex PCR reads using MiXCR and keeps one entry per CDR3 protein. The repertoire has approximately 70,000 distinct CDR3 sequences, about 94% of them found once; the top ten carry around 0.6%. The CDR3 is 15 amino acids. The ends were cut back, 0 bases at V and 2 bases at J, with 11 bases in the middle. CDR1 is MGHRA, CDR2 YSYEKL, per germline. The entry originates in a study of CD8 T cells in Susac syndrome. General observations from the study: Individuals included in the TCR sequencing and HLA analysis were acknowledged by the study to be relatively few in number.

This receptor was identified in a human donor with multiple sclerosis. The genes are TRBV4-1 and TRBJ2-7; D is ambiguous. The specimen was CD8+ T cells from PBMCs. CDR3 DNA sequence: TGCGCCAGCAGCCAAGAACCCCTCGGACCCTACGAGCAGTACTTC. Encoded protein: CASSQEPLGPYEQYF.